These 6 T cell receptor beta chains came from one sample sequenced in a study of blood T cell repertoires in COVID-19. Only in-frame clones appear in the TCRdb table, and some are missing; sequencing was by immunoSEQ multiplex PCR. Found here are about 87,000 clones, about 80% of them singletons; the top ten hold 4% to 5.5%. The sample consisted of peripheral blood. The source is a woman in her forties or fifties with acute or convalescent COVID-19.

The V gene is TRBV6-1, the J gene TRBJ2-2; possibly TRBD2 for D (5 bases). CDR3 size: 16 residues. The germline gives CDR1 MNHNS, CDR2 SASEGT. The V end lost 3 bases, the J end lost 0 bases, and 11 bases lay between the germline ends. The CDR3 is CASSEQGLSNTGELFF. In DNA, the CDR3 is TGTGCCAGCAGTGAGCAAGGACTTTCGAACACCGGGGAGCTGTTTTTT.

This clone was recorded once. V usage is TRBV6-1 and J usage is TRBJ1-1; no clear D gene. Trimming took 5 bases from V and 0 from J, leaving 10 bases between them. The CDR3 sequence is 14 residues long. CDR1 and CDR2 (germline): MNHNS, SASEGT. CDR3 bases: TGTGCCAGCAGTTATGGCGGTTTGAACACTGAAGCTTTCTTT. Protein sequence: CASSYGGLNTEAFF.

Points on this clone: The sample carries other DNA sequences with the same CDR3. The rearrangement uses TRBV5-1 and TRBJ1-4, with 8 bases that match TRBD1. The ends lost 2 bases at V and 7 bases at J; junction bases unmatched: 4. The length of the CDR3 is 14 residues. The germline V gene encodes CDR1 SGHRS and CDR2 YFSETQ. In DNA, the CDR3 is TGCGCCAGCAGCTTCGGACAGGGCCGTGAAAAACTGTTTTTT. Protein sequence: CASSFGQGREKLFF.

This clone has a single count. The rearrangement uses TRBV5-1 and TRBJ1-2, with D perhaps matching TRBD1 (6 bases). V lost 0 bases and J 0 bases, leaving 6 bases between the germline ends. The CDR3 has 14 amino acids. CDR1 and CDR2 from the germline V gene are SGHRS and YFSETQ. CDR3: CASSLEGANYGYTF. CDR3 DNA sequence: TGCGCCAGCAGCTTGGAGGGGGCTAACTATGGCTACACCTTC.

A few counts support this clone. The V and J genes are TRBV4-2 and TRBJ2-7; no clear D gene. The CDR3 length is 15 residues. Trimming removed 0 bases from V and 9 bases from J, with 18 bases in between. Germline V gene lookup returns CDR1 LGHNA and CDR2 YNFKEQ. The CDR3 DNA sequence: TGTGCCAGCAGCCAAGACGCCGCGAGTGTGCGTAGGCAGTACTTC. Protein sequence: CASSQDAASVRRQYF.

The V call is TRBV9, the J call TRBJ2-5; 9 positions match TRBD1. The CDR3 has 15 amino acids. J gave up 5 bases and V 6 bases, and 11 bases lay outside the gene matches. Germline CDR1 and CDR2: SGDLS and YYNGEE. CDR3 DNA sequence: TGTGCCAGCAAGCTGGGACAGGGAGTTTGGGAGACCCAGTACTTC. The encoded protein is CASKLGQGVWETQYF.